This record concerns one TCR beta chain sequence. The antigen it binds to is not known. No quality values exist for individual bases; no much larger clone is one base distant. A negative result on the clinical CCP2 antibody test was shown by CND-RA patients, and progression of joint destruction was observed despite active therapy. Every CND-RA patient had failed conventional anti-rheumatic therapy and showed typical joint destruction in the wrists and ankles. CND-RA patients were sampled not at diagnosis but after long disease histories, which in several cases spanned decades. Roughly 53 millilitres of EDTA-anticoagulated peripheral blood were collected from each patient. Peripheral blood mononuclear cells were isolated by Ficoll-Paque PLUS density gradient separation. AutoMACS magnetic bead positive selection was used to isolate CD8+ cells from fresh or cryopreserved PBMCs, and purity was verified by flow cytometry. Genomic DNA was extracted with Nucleospin Tissue or Tissue XS kits and quantified on a Qubit 2.0 fluorometer.

CDR1 and CDR2, looked up from the germline V gene, are SQVTM and ANQGSEA. V drops 3 bases and J drops 7 bases, leaving 18 bases in between. There are 15 amino acids in the CDR3, from cysteine to phenylalanine inclusive. Only the CDR3 portion is preserved as DNA: 45 bases, with reading frame beginning at the first base. The data were taken from a study of CD8 T cells in seronegative destructive rheumatoid arthritis (TCRdb year 2020). With regard to the full study: At the time of sampling, seven of the eight CND-RA patients were on biological drugs. Peripheral CD8+ TCRbeta repertoires of CCP-negative destructive rheumatoid arthritis (CND-RA) patients were compared with newly diagnosed seropositive RA, seronegative RA and healthy controls. Rather than undergoing new sequencing, the seropositive RA, seronegative RA and healthy control comparison cohorts were drawn from an earlier published TCRbeta dataset. Broad study findings and their caveats: Once age was adjusted for, the CD8+ TCRbeta repertoires of CND-RA patients appeared less diverse and more clonal than the repertoires of other RA subtypes. The study acknowledged the small size of the CND-RA cohort as a limitation. The authors read the apparently distinct set of enriched public clonotypes carried by CND-RA patients as support for a separate disease subset. Because diagnostic samples were lacking, the TCR repertoire differences may partly reflect years of poor disease control rather than having been present at onset. CND-RA repertoires showed more CMV-reactive and fewer influenza A-reactive CD8+ TCRbeta sequences than controls and other RA subtypes. Across the 117,399 clonotypes tested, no public clonotype enrichment was retained after Benjamini-Hochberg correction.

Following the manufacturer's instructions, genomic DNA from CD8+ cells served as the input for TCRbeta sequencing. TCRbeta sequencing used the immunoSEQ assay and was run at a genomics technology centre in Finland. On the authors' methods: Clonotype tables produced by the immunoSEQ preprocessing pipeline were converted into VDJtools format, and non-productive clonotypes were filtered out. Samples below 10,000 reads were excluded and the rest subsampled to 10,000 reads; most of the eight CND-RA samples passed. Shannon-Wiener, Simpson and clonality indices were calculated with the VDJtools CalcDiversityStats function on data subsampled to 10,000 reads. To infer antigen specificity, non-singleton TCRbeta clonotypes were hard-matched against VDJdb, with no mismatches permitted. CDR3 sequences differing by one amino acid (Hamming distance 1) were grouped into clusters with potentially shared antigen targets. Group enrichment of public clonotypes was tested with one-sided Fisher's exact tests after groups were resampled to six samples, with the procedure repeated ten times. The immuneACCESS repertoire file appears here via TCRdb, limited to in-frame rearrangements. These files lack a portion of the clones; in checked studies, under half of the deficit traces to unresolved V genes, and the cause of the others is not known. V, J and clone size are taken as reported in that table, and D and trimming were inferred from the DNA itself. Across this sample there are roughly 13,000 clones, with around four fifths seen only once. The leading ten clones occupy 27% of the sample.

The chain joins TRBV29-1 to TRBJ2-2; possibly the D gene is TRBD2, per 7 matching bases. The sample consisted of CD8+ T cells from blood. This receptor was taken from a woman aged 30 to 49 with seronegative destructive rheumatoid arthritis. The DNA reads as follows: TGCAGCGTTGACCCGGGGGCGGGGGATGACGGGGAGCTGTTTTTT. Its protein is CSVDPGAGDDGELFF.